Following are 8 T cell receptor beta chains from one sample sequenced in a study of metastatic and nonmetastatic thyroid tumors. Among the patients, none had received any treatment before thyroid surgery. TCRdb reprocessed the PCR reads via MiXCR. There are 20,000 or so clones in the sample; roughly 15% occur only once, and 13% to 15% lies in the top ten. Sequencing was performed on tumor tissue. These receptors came from a female donor with papillary thyroid cancer or a benign thyroid nodule (not recorded which). Some clones in this sample may be carry-over from other donors' samples.

This clone is medium-sized (0.01 to 0.1%). This chain connects TRBV19 to TRBJ2-7; 9 bases are a match to TRBD2. The CDR3 contains 17 residues. In germline, CDR1 is LNHDA, CDR2 SQIVND (reference sequence). V shed 5 bases, J shed 8 bases, and the junction held 19 bases outside the gene matches. This chain's CDR3 is CASSSVTTSGELRKQYF. The CDR3 bases are TGTGCCAGTAGTTCAGTAACGACTAGCGGTGAGCTACGGAAGCAGTACTTC.

This clone was seen a handful of times. V gene TRBV6-4 combines with J gene TRBJ1-1; D is unclear. The germline V and J ends were trimmed by 3 bases and 1 base, with 6 bases remaining between them. Germline V gene sequence: CDR1 MRHNA, CDR2 SNTAGT. CDR3 size: 13 residues. The CDR3: CASSEEENTEAFF. CDR3 coding DNA: TGTGCCAGCAGTGAAGAAGAGAACACTGAAGCTTTCTTT.

V is TRBV4-2 and J is TRBJ2-3; 12 bases are a match to TRBD2. The CDR3 extends over 16 amino acids. The germline V gene encodes CDR1 LGHNA and CDR2 YNFKEQ. V gave up 2 bases and J gave up 3 bases; unmatched junction bases: 3. CDR3 bases: TGTGCCAGCAGCCAACTAGCGGGAGGGGGGACAGATACGCAGTATTTT. It encodes CASSQLAGGGTDTQYF.

The chain links TRBV5-6 to TRBJ2-5; D possibly uses TRBD1 or TRBD2 (5 bases each). V was shortened by 4 bases and J by 1 base, with 17 bases between the two germline ends. The CDR3 runs to 16 residues. Germline V gene lookup returns CDR1 SGHDT and CDR2 YYEEEE. The CDR3 nucleotides are TGTGCCAGCAGCCGACCCCCCCTGGGGGTCCAAGAGACCCAGTACTTC. It is translated as CASSRPPLGVQETQYF.

This clone occurred many times. CDR3 loop: CACTKVGEAFF. The CDR3 DNA reads TGTGCCTGCACCAAAGTAGGTGAAGCTTTCTTT. This chain uses TRBV30 with TRBJ1-1; no clear D. The length of the CDR3 is 11 residues. Per the germline V gene, CDR1 is GTSNPN and CDR2 is SVGIG (reference sequence). V lost 6 bases to trimming and J lost 7 bases, with 12 bases between them.

The CDR3 loop is CASSHGPRTAARTDTQYF. Here the CDR3 DNA reads TGCGCCAGCAGCCATGGGCCACGGACAGCCGCTCGAACAGATACGCAGTATTTT. The chain uses TRBV4-1 and TRBJ2-3; a possible D gene is TRBD1 (6 bases). V lost 3 bases and J 3 bases, leaving 22 bases between the germline ends. CDR1 and CDR2 (germline): MGHRA, YSYEKL. The CDR3 has 18 residues.

This clone has at least ten counts. In nucleotides, the CDR3 is TGTGCCAGCAATAATAGGGTAGCGGGAGATACGCAGTATTTT. Its protein product is CASNNRVAGDTQYF. The J gene is TRBJ2-3, the V gene TRBV12-3 or TRBV12-4; 7 bases agree with TRBD2. The CDR3 covers 14 residues. V lost 7 bases and J lost 5; bases outside the gene matches: 9.

This clone was recorded at least ten times. The chain recombines TRBV19 with TRBJ1-6, with TRBD1 matching 12 bases. The CDR3 loop spans 17 amino acids. J was trimmed by 9 bases and V by 4 bases; bases with no gene match: 10. The germline V gene encodes CDR1 LNHDA and CDR2 SQIVND (reference sequence). This chain's CDR3 is CASSRGQGAAPTSPLHF. The CDR3 DNA reads TGTGCCAGTAGTAGGGGACAGGGGGCGGCCCCAACTTCACCCCTCCACTTT. The full variable domain, rest sourced from reference TRBV19 and TRBJ1-6, is DGGITQSPKYLFRKEGQNVTLSCEQNLNHDAMYWYRQDPGQGLRLIYYSQIVNDFQKGDIAEGYSVSREKKESFPLTVTSAQKNPTAFYLCASSRGQGAAPTSPLHFGNGTRLTVT.